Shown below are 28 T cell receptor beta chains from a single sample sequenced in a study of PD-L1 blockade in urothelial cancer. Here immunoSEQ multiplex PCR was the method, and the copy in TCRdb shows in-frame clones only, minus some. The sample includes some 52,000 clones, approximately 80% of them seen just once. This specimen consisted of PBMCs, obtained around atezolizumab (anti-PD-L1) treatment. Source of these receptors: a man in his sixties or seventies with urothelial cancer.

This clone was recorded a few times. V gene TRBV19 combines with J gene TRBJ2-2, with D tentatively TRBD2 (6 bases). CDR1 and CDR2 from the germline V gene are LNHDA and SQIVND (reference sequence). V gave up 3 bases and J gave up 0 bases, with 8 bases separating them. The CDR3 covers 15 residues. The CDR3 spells CASSIRTTNTGELFF. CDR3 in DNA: TGTGCCAGTAGTATCCGGACTACGAACACCGGGGAGCTGTTTTTT.

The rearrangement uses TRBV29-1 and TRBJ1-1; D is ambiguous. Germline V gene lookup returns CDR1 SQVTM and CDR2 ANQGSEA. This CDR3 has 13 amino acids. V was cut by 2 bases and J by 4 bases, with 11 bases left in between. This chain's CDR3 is CSVEPGFSTEAFF. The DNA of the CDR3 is TGCAGCGTTGAACCCGGTTTTAGCACTGAAGCTTTCTTT. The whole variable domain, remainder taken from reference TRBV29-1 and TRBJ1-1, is SAVISQKPSRDICQRGTSLTIQCQVDSQVTMMFWYRQQPGQSLTLIATANQGSEATYESGFVIDKFPISRPNLTFSTLTVSNMSPEDSSIYLCSVEPGFSTEAFFGQGTRLTVV.

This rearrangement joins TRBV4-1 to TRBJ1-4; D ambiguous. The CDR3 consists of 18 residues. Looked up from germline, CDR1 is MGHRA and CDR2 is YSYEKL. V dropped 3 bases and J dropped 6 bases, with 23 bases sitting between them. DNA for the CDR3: TGCGCCAGCAGCCATATAGGGCGCCTCCGGGGTTCTCATGAAAAACTGTTTTTT. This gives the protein CASSHIGRLRGSHEKLFF.

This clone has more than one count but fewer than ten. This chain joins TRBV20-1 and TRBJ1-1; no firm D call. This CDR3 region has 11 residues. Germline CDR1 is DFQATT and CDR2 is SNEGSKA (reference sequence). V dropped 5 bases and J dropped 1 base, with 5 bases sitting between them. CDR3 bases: TGCAGTGCTTTTAAGAACACTGAAGCTTTCTTT. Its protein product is CSAFKNTEAFF.

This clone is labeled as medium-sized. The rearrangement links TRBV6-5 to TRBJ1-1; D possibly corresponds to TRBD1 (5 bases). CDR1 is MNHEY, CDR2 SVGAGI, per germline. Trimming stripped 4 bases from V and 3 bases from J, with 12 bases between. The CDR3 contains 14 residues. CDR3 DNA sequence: TGTGCCAGCAGTTCCCAGGGCTGGGACACTGAAGCTTTCTTT. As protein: CASSSQGWDTEAFF.

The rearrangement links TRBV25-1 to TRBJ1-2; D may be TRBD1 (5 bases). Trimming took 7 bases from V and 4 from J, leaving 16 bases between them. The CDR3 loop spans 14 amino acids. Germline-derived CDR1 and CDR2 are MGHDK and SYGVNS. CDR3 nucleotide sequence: TGTGCCAGCACCTCGGAAGGGGCCGCCTATGGCTACACCTTC. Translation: CASTSEGAAYGYTF.

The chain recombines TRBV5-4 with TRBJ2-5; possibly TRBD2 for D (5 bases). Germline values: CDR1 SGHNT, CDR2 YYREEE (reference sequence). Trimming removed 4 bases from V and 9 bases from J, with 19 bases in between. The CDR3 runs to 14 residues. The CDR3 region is CASSRVEDRRAQYF. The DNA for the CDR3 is TGTGCCAGCAGCCGGGTGGAGGACCGAAGGGCCCAGTACTTC.

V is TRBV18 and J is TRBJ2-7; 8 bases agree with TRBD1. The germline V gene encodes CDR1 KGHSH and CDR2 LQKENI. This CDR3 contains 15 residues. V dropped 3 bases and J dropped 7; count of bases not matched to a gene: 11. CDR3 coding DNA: TGTGCCAGCTCACCGAGAGCGGACAGGGTGGGTGAGCAGTACTTC. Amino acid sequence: CASSPRADRVGEQYF.

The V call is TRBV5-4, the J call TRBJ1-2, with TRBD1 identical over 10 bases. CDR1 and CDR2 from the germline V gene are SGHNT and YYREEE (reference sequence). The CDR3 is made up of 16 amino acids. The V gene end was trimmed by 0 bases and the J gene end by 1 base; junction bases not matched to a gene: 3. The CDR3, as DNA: TGTGCCAGCAGCTTGGGGGGACAGGGGTTTAACTATGGCTACACCTTC. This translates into CASSLGGQGFNYGYTF.

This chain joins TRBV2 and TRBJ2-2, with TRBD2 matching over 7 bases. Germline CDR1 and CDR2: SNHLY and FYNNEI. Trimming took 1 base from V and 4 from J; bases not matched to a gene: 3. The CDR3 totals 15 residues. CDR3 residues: CASSEGTRLTGELFF. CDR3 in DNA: TGTGCCAGCAGTGAAGGGACTAGACTCACCGGGGAGCTGTTTTTT.

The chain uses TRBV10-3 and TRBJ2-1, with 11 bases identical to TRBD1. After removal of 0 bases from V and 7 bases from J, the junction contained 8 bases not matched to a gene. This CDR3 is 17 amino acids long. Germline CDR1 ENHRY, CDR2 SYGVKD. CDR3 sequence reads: CAISESWTGGASNEQFF. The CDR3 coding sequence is TGTGCCATCAGTGAGTCGTGGACAGGGGGCGCGAGTAATGAGCAGTTCTTC.

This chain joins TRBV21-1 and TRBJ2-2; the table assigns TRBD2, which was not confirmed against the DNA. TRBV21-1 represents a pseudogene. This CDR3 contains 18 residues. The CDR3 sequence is CASSKDSSLIMNTGELFF. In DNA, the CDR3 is TGTGCCAGCAGCAAAGATAGCAGTCTGATAATGAACACCGGGGAGCTGTTTTTT.

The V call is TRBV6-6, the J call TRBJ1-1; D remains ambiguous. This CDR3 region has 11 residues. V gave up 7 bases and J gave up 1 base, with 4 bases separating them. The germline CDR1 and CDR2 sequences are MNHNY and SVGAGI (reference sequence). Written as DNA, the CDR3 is TGTGCCAGCACCTCGAACACTGAAGCTTTCTTT. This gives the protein CASTSNTEAFF.

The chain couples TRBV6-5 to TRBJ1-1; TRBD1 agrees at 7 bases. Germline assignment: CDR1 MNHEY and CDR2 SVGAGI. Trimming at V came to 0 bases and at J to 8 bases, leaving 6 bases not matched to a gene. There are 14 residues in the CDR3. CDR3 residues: CASSYSDRRVEAFF. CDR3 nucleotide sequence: TGTGCCAGCAGTTACTCGGACAGGAGAGTGGAAGCTTTCTTT.

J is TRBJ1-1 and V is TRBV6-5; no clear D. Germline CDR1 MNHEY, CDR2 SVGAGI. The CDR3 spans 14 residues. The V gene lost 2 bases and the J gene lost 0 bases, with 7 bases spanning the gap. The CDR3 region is CASSYRVLNTEAFF. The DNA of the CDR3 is TGTGCCAGCAGTTACCGGGTCTTGAACACTGAAGCTTTCTTT.

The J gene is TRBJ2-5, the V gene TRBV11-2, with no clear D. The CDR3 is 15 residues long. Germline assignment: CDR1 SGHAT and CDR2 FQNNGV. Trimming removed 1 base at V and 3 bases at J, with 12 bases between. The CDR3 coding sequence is TGTGCCAGCAGCTTAGTTTACGGCAGGAAAGAGACCCAGTACTTC. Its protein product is CASSLVYGRKETQYF. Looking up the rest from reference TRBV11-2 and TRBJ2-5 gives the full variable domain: EAGVAQSPRYKIIEKRQSVAFWCNPISGHATLYWYQQILGQGPKLLIQFQNNGVVDDSQLPKDRFSAERLKGVDSTLKIQPAKLEDSAVYLCASSLVYGRKETQYFGPGTRLLVL.

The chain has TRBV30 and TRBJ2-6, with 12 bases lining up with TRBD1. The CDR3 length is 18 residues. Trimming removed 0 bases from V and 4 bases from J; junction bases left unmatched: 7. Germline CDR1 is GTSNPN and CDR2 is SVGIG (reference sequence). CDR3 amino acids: CAWSVKGQGAYGANVLTF. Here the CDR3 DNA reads TGTGCCTGGAGTGTGAAGGGACAGGGGGCGTACGGGGCCAACGTCCTGACTTTC.

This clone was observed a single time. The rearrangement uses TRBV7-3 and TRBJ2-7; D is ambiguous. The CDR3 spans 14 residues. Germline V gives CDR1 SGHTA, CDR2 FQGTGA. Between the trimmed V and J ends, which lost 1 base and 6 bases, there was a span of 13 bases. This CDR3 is CASSLSSWAGEQYF. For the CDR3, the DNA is TGTGCCAGCAGCTTAAGTTCATGGGCTGGCGAGCAGTACTTC.

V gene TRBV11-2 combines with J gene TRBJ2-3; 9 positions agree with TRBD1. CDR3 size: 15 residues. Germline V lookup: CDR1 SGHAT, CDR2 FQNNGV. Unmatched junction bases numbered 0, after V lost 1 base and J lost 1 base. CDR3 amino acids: CASSLGTGGTDTQYF. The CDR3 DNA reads TGTGCCAGCAGCTTAGGGACAGGGGGCACAGATACGCAGTATTTT.

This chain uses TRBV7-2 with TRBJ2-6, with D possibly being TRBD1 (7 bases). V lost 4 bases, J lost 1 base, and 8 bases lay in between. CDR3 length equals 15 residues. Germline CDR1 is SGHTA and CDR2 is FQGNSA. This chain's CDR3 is CASSSGGSGANVLTF. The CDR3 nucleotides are TGTGCCAGCAGCTCAGGGGGGTCTGGGGCCAACGTCCTGACTTTC.

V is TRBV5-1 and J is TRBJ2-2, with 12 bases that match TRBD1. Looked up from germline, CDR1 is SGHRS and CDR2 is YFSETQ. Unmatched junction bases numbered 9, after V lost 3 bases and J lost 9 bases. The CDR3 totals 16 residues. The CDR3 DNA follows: TGCGCCAGCAGCTGGCCGGGACAGGGGGCTCGTCGGGAGCTGTTTTTT. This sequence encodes CASSWPGQGARRELFF.

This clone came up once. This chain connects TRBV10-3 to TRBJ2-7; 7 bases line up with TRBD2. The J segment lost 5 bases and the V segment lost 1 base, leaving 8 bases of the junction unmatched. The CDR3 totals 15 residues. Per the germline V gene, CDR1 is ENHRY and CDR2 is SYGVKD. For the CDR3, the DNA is TGTGCCATCAGTGAGTGGGAGGGGCCATACAACGAGCAGTACTTC. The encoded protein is CAISEWEGPYNEQYF.

CDR3 sequence (DNA): TGTGCCACCAGCAGAGAACGGAGAGCGGGAGGGGCTCAAGAGACCCAGTACTTC. This sequence encodes CATSRERRAGGAQETQYF. The chain joins TRBV15 to TRBJ2-5, with TRBD2 matching 10 bases. V shed 0 bases, J shed 2 bases, and the junction held 9 bases outside the gene matches. The CDR3 totals 18 residues. Germline values: CDR1 LNHNV, CDR2 YYDKDF (reference sequence).

The CDR3 DNA reads as TGTGCCAGCAGTTTGAGGGAGGGCCCCTACGAGCAGTACTTC. This sequence encodes CASSLREGPYEQYF. This chain joins TRBV27 and TRBJ2-7; 7 positions match TRBD2. With 3 bases clipped from V and 2 bases from J, the junction kept 4 bases outside the gene matches. This CDR3 has 14 residues. Germline V lookup: CDR1 MNHEY, CDR2 SMNVEV (reference sequence).

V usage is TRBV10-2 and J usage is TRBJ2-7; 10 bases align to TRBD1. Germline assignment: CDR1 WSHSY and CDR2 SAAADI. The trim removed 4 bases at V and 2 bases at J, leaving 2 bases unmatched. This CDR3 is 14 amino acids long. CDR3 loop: CASSAGTGAYEQYF. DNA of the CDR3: TGCGCCAGCAGTGCCGGGACAGGGGCCTACGAGCAGTACTTC.

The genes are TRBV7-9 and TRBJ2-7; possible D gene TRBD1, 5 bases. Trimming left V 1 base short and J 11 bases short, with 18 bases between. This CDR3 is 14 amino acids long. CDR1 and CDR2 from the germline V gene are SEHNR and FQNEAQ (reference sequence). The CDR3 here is CASSLDSAGYPEYF. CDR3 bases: TGTGCCAGCAGCTTAGATTCGGCAGGGTATCCGGAGTACTTC. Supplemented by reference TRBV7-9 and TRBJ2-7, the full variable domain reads DTGVSQNPRHKITKRGQNVTFRCDPISEHNRLYWYRQTLGQGPEFLTYFQNEAQLEKSRLLSDRFSAERPKGSFSTLEIQRTEQGDSAMYLCASSLDSAGYPEYFGPGTRLTVT.

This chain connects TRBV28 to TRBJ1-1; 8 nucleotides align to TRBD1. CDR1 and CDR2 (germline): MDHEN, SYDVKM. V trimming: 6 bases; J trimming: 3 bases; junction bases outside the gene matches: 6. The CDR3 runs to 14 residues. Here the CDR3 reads CASSPGQVDTEAFF. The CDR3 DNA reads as TGTGCCAGCAGCCCGGGACAGGTGGACACTGAAGCTTTCTTT.

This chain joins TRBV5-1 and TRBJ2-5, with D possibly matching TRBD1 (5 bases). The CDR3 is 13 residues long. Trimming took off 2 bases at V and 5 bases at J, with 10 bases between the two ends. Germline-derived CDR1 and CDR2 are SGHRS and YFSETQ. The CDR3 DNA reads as TGCGCCAGCAGCTTATCAGGGTCCGAGACCCAGTACTTC. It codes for CASSLSGSETQYF.